The sequence of this T cell receptor (beta chain) was determined in a study of control samples from healthy donors and cancer patients. The assay was immunoSEQ multiplex PCR, and TCRdb's table has in-frame clones only and misses some. The repertoire holds roughly 130,000 clones, with under 95% as singletons. Trimming left V 6 bases short and J 0 bases short, with 12 bases between. Germline assignment: CDR1 SNHLY and CDR2 FYNNEI. The CDR3 is 15 residues long. This clone showed up just a few times. This TCR came from a man aged 18 to 29 in good health. The chain is built from TRBV2 and TRBJ1-5; TRBD1 is a possible D gene (5 bases). Sequenced material: blood. CDR3 in DNA: TGTGCCAGCAGGGGGGACGGAAATAGCAATCAGCCCCAGCATTTT. Its protein is CASRGDGNSNQPQHF.